The clone carrying this T cell receptor beta chain showed up just once. CDR3 length equals 15 residues. Trimming took 4 bases from V and 5 from J, leaving 18 bases between them. In germline, CDR1 is SGHKS, CDR2 YYEKEE (reference sequence). TCRB libraries came from RNA via three nested multiplex PCR rounds. TCRdb analysed the multiplex PCR reads with MiXCR anew, one entry per CDR3 protein. The top ten hold more than 15% of the sample, which has almost 20,000 distinct CDR3 sequences, 55% to 75% seen once. This specimen belongs to a study of tumor-infiltrating lymphocytes in glioblastoma multiforme. Source material: peripheral blood. This chain connects TRBV5-5 to TRBJ1-1, with a tentative D call TRBD1 (5 bases). This sequence was found in a male donor with glioblastoma. Here the CDR3 DNA reads TGTGCCAGCAGCCGCCGAGTGGGGGGGGAGACTGAAGCTTTCTTT. Its translation is CASSRRVGGETEAFF.